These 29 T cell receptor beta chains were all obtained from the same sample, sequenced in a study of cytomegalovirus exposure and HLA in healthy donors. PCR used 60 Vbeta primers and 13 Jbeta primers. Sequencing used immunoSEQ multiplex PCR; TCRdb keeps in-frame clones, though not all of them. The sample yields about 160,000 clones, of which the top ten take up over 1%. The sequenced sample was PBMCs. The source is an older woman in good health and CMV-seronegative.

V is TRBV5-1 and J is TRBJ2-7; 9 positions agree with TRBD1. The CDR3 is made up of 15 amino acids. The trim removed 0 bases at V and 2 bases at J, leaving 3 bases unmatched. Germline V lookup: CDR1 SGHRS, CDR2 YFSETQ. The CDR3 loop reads CASSLGGQGTYEQYF. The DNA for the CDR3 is TGCGCCAGCAGCTTGGGGGGACAGGGAACCTACGAGCAGTACTTC. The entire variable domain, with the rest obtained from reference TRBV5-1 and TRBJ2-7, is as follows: KAGVTQTPRYLIKTRGQQVTLSCSPISGHRSVSWYQQTPGQGLQFLFEYFSETQRNKGNFPGRFSGRQFSNSRSEMNVSTLELGDSALYLCASSLGGQGTYEQYFGPGTRLTVT.

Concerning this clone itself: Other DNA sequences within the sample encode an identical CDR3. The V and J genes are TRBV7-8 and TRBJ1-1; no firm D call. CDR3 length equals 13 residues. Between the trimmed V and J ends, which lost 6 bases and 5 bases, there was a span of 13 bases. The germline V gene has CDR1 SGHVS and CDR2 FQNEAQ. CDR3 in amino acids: CASRPPRRTEAFF. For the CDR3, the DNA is TGTGCCAGCAGACCTCCGAGGCGTACTGAAGCTTTCTTT.

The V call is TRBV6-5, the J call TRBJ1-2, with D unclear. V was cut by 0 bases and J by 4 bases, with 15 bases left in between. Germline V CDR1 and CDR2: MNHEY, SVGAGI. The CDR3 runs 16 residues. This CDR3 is CASSYSSRTPGYGYTF. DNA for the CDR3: TGTGCCAGCAGTTACTCCTCCAGAACACCGGGCTATGGCTACACCTTC.

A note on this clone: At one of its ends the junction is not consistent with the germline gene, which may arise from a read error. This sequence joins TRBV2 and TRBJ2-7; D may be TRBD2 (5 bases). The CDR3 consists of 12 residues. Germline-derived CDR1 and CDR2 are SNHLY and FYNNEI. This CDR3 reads CASRERVYAQYF. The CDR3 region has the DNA TGTGCCAGCAGAGAGAGGGTTTACGCGCAGTACTTC.

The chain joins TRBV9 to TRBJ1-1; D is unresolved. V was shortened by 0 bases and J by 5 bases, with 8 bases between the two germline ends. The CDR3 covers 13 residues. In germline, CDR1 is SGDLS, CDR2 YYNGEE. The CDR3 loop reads CASSVVEGTEAFF. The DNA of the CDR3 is TGTGCCAGCAGCGTAGTAGAGGGAACTGAAGCTTTCTTT.

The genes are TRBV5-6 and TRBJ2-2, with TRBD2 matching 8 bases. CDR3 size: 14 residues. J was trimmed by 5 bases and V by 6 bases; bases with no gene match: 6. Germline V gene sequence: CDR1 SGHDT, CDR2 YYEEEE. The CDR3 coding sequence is TGTGCCAGCAAATTGGGACTAGGAACCGGGGAGCTGTTTTTT. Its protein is CASKLGLGTGELFF.

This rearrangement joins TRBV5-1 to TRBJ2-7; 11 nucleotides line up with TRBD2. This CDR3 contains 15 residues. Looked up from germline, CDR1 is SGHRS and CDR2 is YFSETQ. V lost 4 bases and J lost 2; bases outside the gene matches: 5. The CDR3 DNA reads TGCGCCAGCAGCATCTCTAGCGGGGGGACCTACGAGCAGTACTTC. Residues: CASSISSGGTYEQYF.

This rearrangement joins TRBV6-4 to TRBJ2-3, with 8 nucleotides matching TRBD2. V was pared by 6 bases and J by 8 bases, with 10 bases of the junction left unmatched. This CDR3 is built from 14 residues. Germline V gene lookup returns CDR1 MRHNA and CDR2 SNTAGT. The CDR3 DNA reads TGTGCCAGCAGCGAAGGAGCGGGAGAGGGTACGCAGTATTTT. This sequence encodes CASSEGAGEGTQYF.

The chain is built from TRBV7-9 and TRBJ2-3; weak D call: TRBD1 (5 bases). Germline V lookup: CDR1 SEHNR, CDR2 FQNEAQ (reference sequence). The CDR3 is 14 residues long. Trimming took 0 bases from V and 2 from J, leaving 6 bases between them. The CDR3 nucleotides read TGTGCCAGCAGCTTAGCACAGGACACAGATACGCAGTATTTT. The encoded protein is CASSLAQDTDTQYF.

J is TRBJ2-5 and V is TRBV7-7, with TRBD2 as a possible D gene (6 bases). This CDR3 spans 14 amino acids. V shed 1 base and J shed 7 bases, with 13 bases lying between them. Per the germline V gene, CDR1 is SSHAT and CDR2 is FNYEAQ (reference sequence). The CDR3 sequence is CASSLVRLERTQYF. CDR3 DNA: TGTGCCAGCAGCTTAGTGAGACTAGAGAGGACCCAGTACTTC.

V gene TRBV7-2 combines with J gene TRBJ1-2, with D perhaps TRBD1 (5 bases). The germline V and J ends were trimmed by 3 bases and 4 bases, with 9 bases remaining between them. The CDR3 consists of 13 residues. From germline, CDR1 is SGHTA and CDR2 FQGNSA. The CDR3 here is CASSFNGGYGYTF. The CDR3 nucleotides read TGTGCCAGCAGCTTCAACGGGGGCTATGGCTACACCTTC.

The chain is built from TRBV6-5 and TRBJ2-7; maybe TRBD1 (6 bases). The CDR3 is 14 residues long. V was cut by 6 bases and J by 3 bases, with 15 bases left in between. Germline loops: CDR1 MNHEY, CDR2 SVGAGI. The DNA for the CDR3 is TGTGCCAGCAGCACTTCCGCGGACAGCTACGAGCAGTACTTC. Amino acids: CASSTSADSYEQYF.

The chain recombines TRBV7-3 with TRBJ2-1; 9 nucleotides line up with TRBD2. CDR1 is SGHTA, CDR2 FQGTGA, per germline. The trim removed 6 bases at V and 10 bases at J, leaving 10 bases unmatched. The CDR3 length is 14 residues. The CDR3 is CASSEIGTSNEQFF. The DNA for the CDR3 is TGTGCCAGCAGTGAAATCGGGACTAGCAACGAGCAGTTCTTC.

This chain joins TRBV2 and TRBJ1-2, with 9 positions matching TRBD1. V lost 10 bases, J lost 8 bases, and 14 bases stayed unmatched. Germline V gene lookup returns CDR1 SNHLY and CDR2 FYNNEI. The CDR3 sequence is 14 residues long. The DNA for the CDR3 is TGTGCCACACACCAGGGACAGGGCCCAGGCGGCTACACCTTC. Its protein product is CATHQGQGPGGYTF.

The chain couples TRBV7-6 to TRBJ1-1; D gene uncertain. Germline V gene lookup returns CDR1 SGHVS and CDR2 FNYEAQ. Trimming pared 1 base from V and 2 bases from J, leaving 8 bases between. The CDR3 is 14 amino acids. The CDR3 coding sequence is TGTGCCAGCAGCTTAGGGGCAGTAAACACTGAAGCTTTCTTT. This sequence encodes CASSLGAVNTEAFF. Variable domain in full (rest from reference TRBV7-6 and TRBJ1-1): GAGVSQSPRYKVTKRGQDVALRCDPISGHVSLYWYRQALGQGPEFLTYFNYEAQQDKSGLPNDRFSAERPEGSISTLTIQRTEQRDSAMYRCASSLGAVNTEAFFGQGTRLTVV.

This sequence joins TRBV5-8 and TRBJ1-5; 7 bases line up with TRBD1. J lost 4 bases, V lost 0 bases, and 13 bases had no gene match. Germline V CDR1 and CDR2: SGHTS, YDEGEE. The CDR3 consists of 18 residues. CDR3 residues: CASSLGPRRQGPNQPQHF. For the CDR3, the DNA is TGTGCCAGCAGCTTGGGACCCCGTCGACAGGGCCCGAATCAGCCCCAGCATTTT. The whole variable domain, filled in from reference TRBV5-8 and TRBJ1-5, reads EAGVTQSPTHLIKTRGQQATLRCSPISGHTSVYWYQQALGLGLQFLLWYDEGEERNRGNFPPRFSGRQFPNYSSELNVNALELEDSALYLCASSLGPRRQGPNQPQHFGDGTRLSIL.

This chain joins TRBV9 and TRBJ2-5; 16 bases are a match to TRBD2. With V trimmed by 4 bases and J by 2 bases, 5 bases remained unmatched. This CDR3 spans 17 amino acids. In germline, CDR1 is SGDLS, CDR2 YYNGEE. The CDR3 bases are TGTGCCAGCAGCTTTGGGACTAGCGGGGGGGCACAAGAGACCCAGTACTTC. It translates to CASSFGTSGGAQETQYF.

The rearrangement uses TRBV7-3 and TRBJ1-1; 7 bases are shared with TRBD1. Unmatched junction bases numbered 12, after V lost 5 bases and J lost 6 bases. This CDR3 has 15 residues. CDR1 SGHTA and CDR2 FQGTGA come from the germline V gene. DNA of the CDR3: TGTGCCAGCAGCACGTTAGGGGGCGCGTATTCTGAAGCTTTCTTT. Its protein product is CASSTLGGAYSEAFF.

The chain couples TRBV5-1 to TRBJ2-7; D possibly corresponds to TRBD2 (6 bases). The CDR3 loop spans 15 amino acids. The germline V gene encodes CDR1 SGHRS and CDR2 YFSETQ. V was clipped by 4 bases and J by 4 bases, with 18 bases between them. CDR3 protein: CASSHPEGGFYEQYF. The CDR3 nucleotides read TGCGCCAGCAGCCACCCGGAGGGCGGATTTTACGAGCAGTACTTC.

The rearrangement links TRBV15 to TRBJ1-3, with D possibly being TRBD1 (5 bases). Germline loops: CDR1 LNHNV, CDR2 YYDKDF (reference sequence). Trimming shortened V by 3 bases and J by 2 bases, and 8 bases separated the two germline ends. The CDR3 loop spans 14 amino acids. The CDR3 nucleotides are TGTGCCACCAGCAGCTGGGGCACTGGAAACACCATATATTTT. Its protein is CATSSWGTGNTIYF.

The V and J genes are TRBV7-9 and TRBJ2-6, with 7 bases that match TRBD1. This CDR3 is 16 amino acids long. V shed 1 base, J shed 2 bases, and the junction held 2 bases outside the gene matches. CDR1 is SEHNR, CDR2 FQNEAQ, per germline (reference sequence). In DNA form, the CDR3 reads TGTGCCAGCAGCTTAGACAGGGGCGCTGGGGCCAACGTCCTGACTTTC. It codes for CASSLDRGAGANVLTF.

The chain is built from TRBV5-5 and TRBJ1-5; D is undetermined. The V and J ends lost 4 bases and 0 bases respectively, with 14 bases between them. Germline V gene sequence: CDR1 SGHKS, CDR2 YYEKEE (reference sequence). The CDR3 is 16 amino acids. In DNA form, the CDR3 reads TGTGCCAGCAGCGCAGAGACTAGCTATAGCAATCAGCCCCAGCATTTT. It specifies CASSAETSYSNQPQHF. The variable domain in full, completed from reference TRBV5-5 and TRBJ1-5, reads DAGVTQSPTHLIKTRGQQVTLRCSPISGHKSVSWYQQVLGQGPQFIFQYYEKEERGRGNFPDRFSARQFPNYSSELNVNALLLGDSALYLCASSAETSYSNQPQHFGDGTRLSIL.

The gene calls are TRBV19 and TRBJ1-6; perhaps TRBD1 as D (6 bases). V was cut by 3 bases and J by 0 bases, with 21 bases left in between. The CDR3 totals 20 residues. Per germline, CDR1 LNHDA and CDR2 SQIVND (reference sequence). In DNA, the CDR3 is TGTGCCAGTAGTATTCAGAGGCTACAGGGCTTGAACTCCTATAATTCACCCCTCCACTTT. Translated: CASSIQRLQGLNSYNSPLHF.

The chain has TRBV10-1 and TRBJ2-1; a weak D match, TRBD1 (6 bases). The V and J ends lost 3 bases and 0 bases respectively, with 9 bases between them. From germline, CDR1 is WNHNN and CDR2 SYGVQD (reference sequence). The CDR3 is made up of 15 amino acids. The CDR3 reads CASSDTGSSYNEQFF. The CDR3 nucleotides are TGCGCCAGCAGTGACACAGGGAGCTCCTACAATGAGCAGTTCTTC.

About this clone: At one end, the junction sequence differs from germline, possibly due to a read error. The chain's CDR3 is CASSELTSGGAGLF. DNA of the CDR3: TGTGCCAGCAGTGAATTGACTAGCGGGGGGGCCGGGCTCTTC. The V call is TRBV2, the J call TRBJ2-1; 14 bases are a match to TRBD2. CDR1 and CDR2 (germline): SNHLY, FYNNEI. The CDR3 is made up of 14 amino acids.

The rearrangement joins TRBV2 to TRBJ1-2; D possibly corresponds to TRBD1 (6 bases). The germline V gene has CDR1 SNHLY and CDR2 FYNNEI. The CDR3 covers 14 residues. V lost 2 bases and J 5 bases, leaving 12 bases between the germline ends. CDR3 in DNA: TGTGCCAGCAGTGAACAGGGGATACCTTATGGCTACACCTTC. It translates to CASSEQGIPYGYTF.

CDR3 protein: CASSFSTVAGYTF. CDR3 bases: TGTGCCAGCAGCTTCTCCACAGTGGCAGGCTACACCTTC. The chain links TRBV7-2 to TRBJ1-2; D not resolved. This CDR3 spans 13 amino acids. Germline V gene data show CDR1 as SGHTA and CDR2 as FQGNSA. V gave up 3 bases and J gave up 8 bases, with 13 bases separating them.

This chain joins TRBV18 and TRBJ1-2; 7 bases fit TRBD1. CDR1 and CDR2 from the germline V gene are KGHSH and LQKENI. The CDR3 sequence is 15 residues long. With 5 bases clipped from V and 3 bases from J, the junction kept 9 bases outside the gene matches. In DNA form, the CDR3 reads TGTGCCAGCTCAATTCGACAGGGCTTTGACTATGGCTACACCTTC. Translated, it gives CASSIRQGFDYGYTF.

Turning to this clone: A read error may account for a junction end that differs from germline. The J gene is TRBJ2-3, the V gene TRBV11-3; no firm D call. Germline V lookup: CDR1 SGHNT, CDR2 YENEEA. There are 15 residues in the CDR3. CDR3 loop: CASSLGLVTTDTQYF. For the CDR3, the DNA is TGTGCCAGTAGCTTAGGCCTAGTAACCACAGATACGCAGTATTTT.